The entry below gives a single T cell receptor beta chain sequence along with its context. The antigen remains undetermined. The sample comes from a study of identifying expanded T cells in peripheral blood. Assay used: immunoSEQ multiplex PCR; TCRdb lists only in-frame clones, some missing. The repertoire holds about 78,000 clones, with roughly 81% as singletons. V lost 7 bases and J lost 4, with 17 bases in between. This CDR3 region has 15 residues. Germline V gene data show CDR1 as SGHTA and CDR2 as FQGNSA. No infections or other immune events were documented during collection. Study findings and constraints: Technical replicates showed approximately 1.2 changed clones; around two weeks roughly 15; four weeks 19.

This rearrangement joins TRBV7-2 to TRBJ2-1; weak D call: TRBD2 (5 bases). Source material: blood. This TCR came from a person between 18 and 70 years old in good health. The CDR3 loop reads CASILDRRNYNEQFF. CDR3 bases: TGTGCCAGCATACTAGACCGGCGGAATTACAATGAGCAGTTCTTC. The full variable domain, rest sourced from reference TRBV7-2 and TRBJ2-1, is GAGVSQSPSNKVTEKGKDVELRCDPISGHTALYWYRQSLGQGLEFLIYFQGNSAPDKSGLPSDRFSAERTGGSVSTLTIQRTQQEDSAVYLCASILDRRNYNEQFFGPGTRLTVL.